One sample yielded the 17 T cell receptor beta chains listed below, sequenced in a study of OX40 agonist ivuxolimab in advanced cancers. This table comes from immunoSEQ multiplex PCR, and its TCRdb copy is limited to in-frame clones, with some not included. The data show around 67,000 clones, over 70% seen once. The source was CD4+ or CD8+ T cells sorted from blood, collected in a trial of the OX40 agonist ivuxolimab. The receptors shown here come from an adult with an advanced solid tumor such as melanoma, head and neck, liver or kidney cancer.

In its sample, this clone was seen a few times. The V gene is TRBV27, the J gene TRBJ2-1; 14 bases agree with TRBD2. J gave up 8 bases and V 3 bases, and 12 bases lay outside the gene matches. Per germline, CDR1 MNHEY and CDR2 SMNVEV (reference sequence). CDR3 length: 18 residues. The CDR3 sequence is CASSLWGLTSGGADEQFF. The CDR3 DNA is TGTGCCAGCAGTTTGTGGGGATTGACTAGCGGGGGGGCGGATGAGCAGTTCTTC.

This sequence joins TRBV30 and TRBJ1-1; maybe TRBD1 (5 bases). Trimming shortened V by 0 bases and J by 1 base, and 9 bases separated the two germline ends. The CDR3 consists of 14 residues. Looked up from germline, CDR1 is GTSNPN and CDR2 is SVGIG (reference sequence). CDR3 bases: TGTGCCTGGAGTGTTGGGGGTACGAACACTGAAGCTTTCTTT. Encoded protein: CAWSVGGTNTEAFF.

CDR3 sequence: CASSEGRQGPFQRPQHF. The CDR3 nucleotides read TGTGCCAGCAGTGAAGGAAGACAGGGGCCCTTCCAAAGGCCCCAGCATTTT. The chain combines TRBV2 with TRBJ1-5; TRBD1 aligns across 8 bases. This CDR3 is built from 17 residues. Looked up from germline, CDR1 is SNHLY and CDR2 is FYNNEI. Trimming at V came to 1 base and at J to 9 bases, leaving 14 bases not matched to a gene.

V usage is TRBV6-1 and J usage is TRBJ2-7, with D possibly TRBD2 on 5 matching bases. CDR1 and CDR2 from the germline V gene are MNHNS and SASEGT. This CDR3 has 14 residues. With 4 bases removed from V and 3 bases from J, the gap between germline ends came to 13 bases. The CDR3 protein is CASSGTGVIYEQYF. The CDR3 coding sequence is TGTGCCAGCAGTGGGACCGGGGTGATCTACGAGCAGTACTTC.

The gene calls are TRBV19 and TRBJ1-2; 8 bases fit TRBD1. The CDR3 runs to 14 residues. V shed 6 bases, J shed 6 bases, and the junction held 9 bases outside the gene matches. CDR1 LNHDA and CDR2 SQIVND come from the germline V gene (reference sequence). The CDR3 sequence is CASSSFRGRNGYTF. The CDR3 region has the DNA TGTGCCAGTAGCTCGTTCAGGGGGCGTAATGGCTACACCTTC.

The genes are TRBV6-4 and TRBJ1-1; possibly TRBD1 for D (5 bases). Germline-derived CDR1 and CDR2 are MRHNA and SNTAGT. The germline V and J ends were trimmed by 6 bases and 1 base, with 9 bases remaining between them. The CDR3 totals 13 residues. The CDR3 loop is CASSRTQNTEAFF. CDR3 nucleotide sequence: TGTGCCAGCAGCAGGACACAGAACACTGAAGCTTTCTTT.

The gene calls are TRBV10-1 and TRBJ2-3; 11 nucleotides match TRBD2. The V segment lost 3 bases and the J segment 0 bases; nucleotides outside the gene matches: 5. The CDR3 has 17 residues. The germline gives CDR1 WNHNN, CDR2 SYGVQD (reference sequence). The CDR3, as DNA: TGCGCCAGCAGTGACCCGAGACTAGCGGGGAGCACAGATACGCAGTATTTT. It specifies CASSDPRLAGSTDTQYF.

V gene TRBV5-1 combines with J gene TRBJ2-5; 7 bases agree with TRBD1. V was pared by 4 bases and J by 3 bases, with 6 bases of the junction left unmatched. Germline loops: CDR1 SGHRS, CDR2 YFSETQ. This CDR3 has 14 amino acids. This CDR3 reads CASSPQGVKETQYF. Written as DNA, the CDR3 is TGCGCCAGCAGCCCGCAGGGGGTGAAAGAGACCCAGTACTTC.

This rearrangement joins TRBV6-5 to TRBJ2-7; D is tentatively TRBD1 or TRBD2 (6 bases each). This CDR3 comprises 14 residues. Trimming removed 5 bases from V and 4 bases from J, with 15 bases in between. CDR1 and CDR2 (germline): MNHEY, SVGAGI. Here the CDR3 reads CASSTGASVYEQYF. The CDR3 bases are TGTGCCAGCAGTACGGGGGCTAGTGTGTACGAGCAGTACTTC.

The chain combines TRBV5-1 with TRBJ2-7; D gene unclear. V lost 4 bases and J 3 bases, leaving 8 bases between the germline ends. The CDR3 spans 12 residues. CDR1 and CDR2 from the germline V gene are SGHRS and YFSETQ. The CDR3 DNA is TGCGCCAGCAGCCAAGGGCTCTACGAGCAGTACTTC. It codes for CASSQGLYEQYF. The entire variable domain, with the rest obtained from reference TRBV5-1 and TRBJ2-7, is as follows: KAGVTQTPRYLIKTRGQQVTLSCSPISGHRSVSWYQQTPGQGLQFLFEYFSETQRNKGNFPGRFSGRQFSNSRSEMNVSTLELGDSALYLCASSQGLYEQYFGPGTRLTVT.

The V and J genes are TRBV7-9 and TRBJ2-7; possible D gene TRBD1, 6 bases. In germline, CDR1 is SEHNR, CDR2 FQNEAQ (reference sequence). Trimming took off 7 bases at V and 1 base at J, with 11 bases between the two ends. The CDR3 sequence is 13 residues long. The CDR3 region is CASTRTESYEQYF. The CDR3 DNA is TGTGCCAGCACCAGGACAGAATCCTACGAGCAGTACTTC.

V and J are TRBV5-6 and TRBJ2-5; TRBD1 agrees at 8 bases. Germline V lookup: CDR1 SGHDT, CDR2 YYEEEE. The CDR3 has 15 residues. After removal of 4 bases from V and 5 bases from J, the junction contained 10 bases not matched to a gene. The DNA for the CDR3 is TGTGCCAGCAGCCCAGGACAGGGAGGATGGGAGACCCAGTACTTC. This sequence encodes CASSPGQGGWETQYF.

V usage is TRBV7-9 and J usage is TRBJ1-1; D not certain. Germline assignment: CDR1 SEHNR and CDR2 FQNEAQ (reference sequence). CDR3 size: 11 residues. The V gene lost 7 bases and the J gene lost 3 bases, with 6 bases spanning the gap. Here the CDR3 reads CASTGDTEAFF. The CDR3 DNA follows: TGTGCCAGCACCGGAGACACTGAAGCTTTCTTT.

This clone showed up just a few times. The CDR3 reads CASSQARGDGRIWYF. CDR3 in DNA: TGCGCCAGCAGCCAGGCGCGGGGGGACGGCCGGATTTGGTACTTC. The chain links TRBV4-1 to TRBJ2-7, with 8 bases aligning to TRBD2. Germline V gives CDR1 MGHRA, CDR2 YSYEKL. The CDR3 consists of 15 residues. The trim removed 3 bases at V and 12 bases at J, leaving 16 bases unmatched.

The chain combines TRBV19 with TRBJ1-1, with a possible D match to TRBD1 (5 bases). The CDR3 loop spans 15 amino acids. CDR1 and CDR2 from the germline V gene are LNHDA and SQIVND (reference sequence). Trimming removed 3 bases at V and 2 bases at J, with 13 bases between. CDR3 in DNA: TGTGCCAGTAGTATGCCTAAAGGGACCAACACTGAAGCTTTCTTT. Protein: CASSMPKGTNTEAFF.

V usage is TRBV7-9 and J usage is TRBJ2-1; no reliable D call. V dropped 2 bases and J dropped 7 bases, with 3 bases sitting between them. Germline lookup yields CDR1 SEHNR and CDR2 FQNEAQ (reference sequence). The CDR3 contains 11 residues. The CDR3 DNA follows: TGTGCCAGCAGCTTACAGAATGAGCAGTTCTTC. Amino acids: CASSLQNEQFF.

This chain joins TRBV6-5 and TRBJ1-4, with D possibly matching TRBD1 (6 bases). The germline gives CDR1 MNHEY, CDR2 SVGAGI. This CDR3 spans 14 amino acids. Trimming removed 8 bases at V and 4 bases at J, with 14 bases between. The CDR3 DNA reads TGTGCCAGCTCCGAGGACAGAGATAATGAAAAACTGTTTTTT. Protein: CASSEDRDNEKLFF.